This record concerns one TCR beta chain sequence. Its antigen is currently unknown. Notes on the study in general: Tumor memory CD4+ T cell TCR gene usage clustered with blood and lymph node memory CD4+ cells and lymph node naive CD4+ cells. Tumor-infiltrating Treg TCR alpha and beta sequences overlapped most with tumor naive CD4+ T cells, then blood naive.

The memory fraction was CD4+CD45RO+CD25- cells. Germline CDR1 MDHEN, CDR2 SYDVKM. The CDR3 has 14 amino acids. The V gene lost 8 bases and the J gene lost 5 bases, with 18 bases spanning the gap. Constant-region reverse primers amplified full-length variable regions, followed by semi-nested Nested Universal Primer A PCR. TCRdb fed the 5' RACE reads into MiXCR, producing one record per CDR3 protein. The sample has tens of thousands of distinct CDR3 sequences, roughly 27% seen once. The receptor was derived from a female donor with breast cancer. Sequenced: memory CD4+ T cells sorted from a lymph node. The subset was: memory CD4+ T cells, CD4+CD45RO+CD25-. The rearrangement links TRBV28 to TRBJ1-1, with D possibly being TRBD1 (6 bases). The CDR3 DNA sequence: TGTGCCAGCGTAGCCCGGGGGGCGCGGACTGAAGCTTTCTTT. The encoded protein is CASVARGARTEAFF.